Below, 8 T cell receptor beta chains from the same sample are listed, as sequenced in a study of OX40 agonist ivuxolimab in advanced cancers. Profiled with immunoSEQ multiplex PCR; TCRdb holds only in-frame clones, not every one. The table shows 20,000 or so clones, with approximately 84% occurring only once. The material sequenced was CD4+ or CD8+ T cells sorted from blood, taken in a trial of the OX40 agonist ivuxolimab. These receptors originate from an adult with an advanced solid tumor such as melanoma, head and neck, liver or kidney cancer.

The CDR3 reads CASRDGQGGNEQFF. CDR3 sequence (DNA): TGCGCCAGCCGCGACGGACAGGGGGGCAATGAGCAGTTCTTC. V usage is TRBV4-1 and J usage is TRBJ2-1; TRBD1 matches 10 bases. The junction had 7 bases not matched to a gene; V was cut back by 8 bases and J by 6 bases. Germline V gene lookup returns CDR1 MGHRA and CDR2 YSYEKL. The CDR3 consists of 14 residues.

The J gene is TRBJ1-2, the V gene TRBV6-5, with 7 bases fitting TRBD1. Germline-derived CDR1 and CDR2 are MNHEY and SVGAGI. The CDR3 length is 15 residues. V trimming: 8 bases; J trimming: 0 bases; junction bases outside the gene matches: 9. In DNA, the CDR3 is TGTGCCAGCGGCCCGGGGACAGAAGCTAACTATGGCTACACCTTC. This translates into CASGPGTEANYGYTF.

Here the CDR3 reads CASSYSGTGGTEAFF. The CDR3 DNA reads TGTGCCAGCAGTTACTCCGGGACAGGGGGAACTGAAGCTTTCTTT. The V gene is TRBV6-6, the J gene TRBJ1-1; the match to TRBD1 covers 11 bases. Germline-derived CDR1 and CDR2 are MNHNY and SVGAGI (reference sequence). This CDR3 contains 15 residues. With V trimmed by 0 bases and J by 5 bases, 2 bases remained unmatched.

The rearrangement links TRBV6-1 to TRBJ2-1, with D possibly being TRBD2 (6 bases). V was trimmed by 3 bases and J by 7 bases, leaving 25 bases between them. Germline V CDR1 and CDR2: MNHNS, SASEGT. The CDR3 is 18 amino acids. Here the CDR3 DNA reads TGTGCCAGCAGTGAGCCGACCCCCCGTAGCGGCCCGTTAAATGAGCAGTTCTTC. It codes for CASSEPTPRSGPLNEQFF.

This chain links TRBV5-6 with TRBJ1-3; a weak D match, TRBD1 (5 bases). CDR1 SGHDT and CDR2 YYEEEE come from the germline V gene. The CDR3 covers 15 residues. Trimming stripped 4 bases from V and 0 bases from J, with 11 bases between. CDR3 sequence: CASSGGLSSGNTIYF. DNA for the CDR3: TGTGCCAGCAGCGGGGGACTTTCCTCTGGAAACACCATATATTTT.

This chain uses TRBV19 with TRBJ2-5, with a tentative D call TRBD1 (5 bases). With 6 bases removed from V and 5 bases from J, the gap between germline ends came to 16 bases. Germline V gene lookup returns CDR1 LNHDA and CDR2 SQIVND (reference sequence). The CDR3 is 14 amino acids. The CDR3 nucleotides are TGTGCCAGTAGCGGACAACGGGCAAGGGAGACCCAGTACTTC. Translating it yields CASSGQRARETQYF.

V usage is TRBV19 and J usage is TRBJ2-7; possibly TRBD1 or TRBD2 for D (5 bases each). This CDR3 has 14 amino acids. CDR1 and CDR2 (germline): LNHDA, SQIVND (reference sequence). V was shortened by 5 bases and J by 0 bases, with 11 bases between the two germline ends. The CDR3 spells CASSPGTVSYEQYF. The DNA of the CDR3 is TGTGCCAGTAGTCCCGGGACGGTCTCCTACGAGCAGTACTTC.

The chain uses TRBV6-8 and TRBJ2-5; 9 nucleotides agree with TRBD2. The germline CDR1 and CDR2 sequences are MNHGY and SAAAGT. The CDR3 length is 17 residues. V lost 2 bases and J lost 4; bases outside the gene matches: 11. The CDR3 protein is CASSYPRPRGGVETQYF. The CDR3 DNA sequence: TGTGCCAGCAGTTACCCCCGCCCGCGGGGGGGCGTAGAGACCCAGTACTTC.